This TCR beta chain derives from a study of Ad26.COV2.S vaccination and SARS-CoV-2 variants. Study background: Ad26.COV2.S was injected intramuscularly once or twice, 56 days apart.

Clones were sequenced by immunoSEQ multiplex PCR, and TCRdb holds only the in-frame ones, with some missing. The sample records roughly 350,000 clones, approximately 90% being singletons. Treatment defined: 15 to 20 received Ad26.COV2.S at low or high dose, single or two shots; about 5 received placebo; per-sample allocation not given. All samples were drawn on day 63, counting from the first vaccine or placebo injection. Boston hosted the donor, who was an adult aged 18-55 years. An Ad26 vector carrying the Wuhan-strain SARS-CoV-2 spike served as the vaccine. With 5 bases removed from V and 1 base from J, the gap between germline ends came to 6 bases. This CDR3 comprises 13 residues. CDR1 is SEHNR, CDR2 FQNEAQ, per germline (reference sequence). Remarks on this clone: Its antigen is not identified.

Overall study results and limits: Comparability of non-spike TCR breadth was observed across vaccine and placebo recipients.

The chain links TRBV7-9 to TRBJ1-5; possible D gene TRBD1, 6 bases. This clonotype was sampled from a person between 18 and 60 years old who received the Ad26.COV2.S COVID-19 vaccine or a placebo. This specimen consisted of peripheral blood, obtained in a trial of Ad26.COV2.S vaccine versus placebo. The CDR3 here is CASSQGSNQPQHF. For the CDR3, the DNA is TGTGCCAGCAGCCAGGGGAGCAATCAGCCCCAGCATTTT.